A selection of T cell receptor beta chains follows, all from one sample in a study of OX40 agonist ivuxolimab in advanced cancers. Sequencing was performed with immunoSEQ multiplex PCR; in TCRdb, only in-frame clones are kept and a portion is missing. The data show under 85,000 clones, about nine tenths seen once. Here the sequenced sample was CD4+ or CD8+ T cells sorted from blood, taken in a trial of the OX40 agonist ivuxolimab. Receptors originate from an adult with an advanced solid tumor such as melanoma, head and neck, liver or kidney cancer. CDR3s include the opening cysteine and the closing phenylalanine or tryptophan. A D gene is named only where the DNA matches it firmly. Clone size, where shown, is once, few, many, or a class for clones that have expanded.

J gene	V gene	clone size	D gene	CDR3 protein	CDR3 DNA
TRBJ2-4	TRBV5-6	NA	TRBD2	CASSQRRLAGAGGKNIQYF	TGTGCCAGCAGCCAGAGGAGACTAGCGGGAGCCGGGGGCAAAAACATTCAGTACTTC
TRBJ2-1	TRBV18	NA	TRBD2	CASSLYLETSGNLHNEQFF	TGTGCCAGCTCACTCTATCTGGAGACTAGCGGGAATCTACACAATGAGCAGTTCTTC
TRBJ1-5	TRBV29-1	NA	NA	CSVAGDGNQPQHF	TGCAGCGTCGCGGGGGACGGGAATCAGCCCCAGCATTTT
TRBJ2-6	TRBV12-5	NA	NA	CASGFFQSSSGANVLTF	TGTGCTAGTGGTTTCTTTCAGAGCAGCTCTGGGGCCAACGTCCTGACTTTC
TRBJ2-7	TRBV11-3	NA	TRBD2	CASSLATSGPREQYF	TGTGCCAGCAGCTTAGCGACTAGCGGGCCGAGGGAGCAGTACTTC
TRBJ1-1	TRBV28	NA	NA	CASSLYGGSNTEAFF	TGTGCCAGCAGTTTATATGGGGGTTCGAACACTGAAGCTTTCTTT
TRBJ2-1	TRBV11-3	NA	NA	CASSFSRVNEQFF	TGTGCCAGCAGCTTTTCCAGGGTCAATGAGCAGTTCTTC
TRBJ2-3	TRBV18	once	NA	CASSPTGQGSTDTQYF	TGTGCCAGCTCACCCACCGGGCAGGGAAGCACAGATACGCAGTATTTT
TRBJ2-5	TRBV10-2	NA	NA	CARASQYF	TGCGCCCGGGCGTCCCAGTACTTC
TRBJ2-2	TRBV5-1	NA	TRBD2	CASSLVVAGEYTGELFF	TGCGCCAGCAGCTTGGTTGTAGCGGGAGAATACACCGGGGAGCTGTTTTTT
TRBJ2-2	TRBV5-4	NA	NA	CASSKTGLDTGELFF	TGTGCCAGCAGCAAAACAGGGCTAGACACCGGGGAGCTGTTTTTT
TRBJ1-4	TRBV6-1	NA	NA	CASTLGAREKLFF	TGTGCCAGCACGCTGGGGGCAAGAGAAAAACTGTTTTTT
TRBJ2-3	TRBV6-5	NA	NA	CATSESDTQYF	TGTGCCACCTCCGAATCAGATACGCAGTATTTT
TRBJ2-7	TRBV15	NA	NA	CATSRDGSQQYF	TGTGCCACCAGCAGAGATGGCAGCCAGCAGTACTTC
TRBJ2-2	TRBV9	NA	NA	CASSVGFDTGELFF	TGTGCCAGCAGCGTAGGTTTCGACACCGGGGAGCTGTTTTTT
TRBJ2-4	TRBV27	NA	TRBD2	CASTLLAGVRKNIQYF	TGTGCCAGCACCCTACTAGCGGGAGTTCGGAAAAACATTCAGTACTTC
TRBJ2-3	TRBV7-9	NA	TRBD1	CASSADRVMADTQYF	TGTGCCAGCAGCGCGGACAGGGTAATGGCAGATACGCAGTATTTT
TRBJ2-5	TRBV12-5	NA	TRBD1	CASGTGDRGTQETQYF	TGTGCTAGTGGTACCGGGGACAGGGGAACTCAAGAGACCCAGTACTTC
TRBJ2-2	TRBV18	NA	NA	CASSPPTGWNTGELFF	TGTGCCAGCTCACCACCGACCGGGTGGAACACCGGGGAGCTGTTTTTT
TRBJ2-5	TRBV19	NA	NA	CATRQRETQYF	TGTGCCACGAGACAAAGGGAGACCCAGTACTTC
TRBJ2-1	TRBV28	NA	NA	CASSLWGYEQFF	TGTGCCAGCAGTTTATGGGGTTATGAGCAGTTCTTC
TRBJ2-5	TRBV18	NA	TRBD1	CASSDRGPQETQYF	TGTGCCAGCTCAGACAGGGGGCCACAAGAGACCCAGTACTTC
TRBJ2-2	TRBV7-9	NA	TRBD2	CASSLYSSGRAPNTGELFF	TGTGCCAGCAGCTTGTATTCTAGCGGGAGGGCCCCGAACACCGGGGAGCTGTTTTTT